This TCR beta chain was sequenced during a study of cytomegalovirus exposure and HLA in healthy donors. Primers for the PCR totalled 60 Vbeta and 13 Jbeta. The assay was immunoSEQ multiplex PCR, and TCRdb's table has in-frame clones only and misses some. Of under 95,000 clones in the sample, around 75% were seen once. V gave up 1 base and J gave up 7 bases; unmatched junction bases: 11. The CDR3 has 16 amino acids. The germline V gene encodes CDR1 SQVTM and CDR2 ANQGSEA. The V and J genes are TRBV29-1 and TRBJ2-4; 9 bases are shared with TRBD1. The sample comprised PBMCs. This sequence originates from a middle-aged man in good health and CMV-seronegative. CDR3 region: CSVEGSLDRGPNIQYF. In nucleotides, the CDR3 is TGCAGCGTTGAAGGGTCCTTGGACAGGGGCCCTAACATTCAGTACTTC.